This T cell receptor (beta chain) is from a study of shared T cell receptors in the human thymus. V lost 2 bases to trimming and J lost 7 bases, with 18 bases between them. This CDR3 contains 16 residues. Germline loops: CDR1 SGDLS, CDR2 YYNGEE. Produced via immunoSEQ multiplex PCR; TCRdb's table is partial and in-frame only. The sample lists hundreds of thousands of clones, around 89% occurring once. These records were also assigned to another study, of human thymus T cells. That paper adds: Healthy Finnish infants undergoing corrective surgery for congenital heart defects were used as donors. Thymic tissue was derived from resections collected during corrective heart surgery.

The receptor's source is a boy in the first two years of life with a congenital heart defect. The rearrangement links TRBV9 to TRBJ1-4, with D tentatively TRBD1 (5 bases). Input material: thymocytes. DNA of the CDR3: TGTGCCAGCAGCGTTGGGGGGAGGCCCCGGGGTGAAAAACTGTTTTTT. Translating it yields CASSVGGRPRGEKLFF.